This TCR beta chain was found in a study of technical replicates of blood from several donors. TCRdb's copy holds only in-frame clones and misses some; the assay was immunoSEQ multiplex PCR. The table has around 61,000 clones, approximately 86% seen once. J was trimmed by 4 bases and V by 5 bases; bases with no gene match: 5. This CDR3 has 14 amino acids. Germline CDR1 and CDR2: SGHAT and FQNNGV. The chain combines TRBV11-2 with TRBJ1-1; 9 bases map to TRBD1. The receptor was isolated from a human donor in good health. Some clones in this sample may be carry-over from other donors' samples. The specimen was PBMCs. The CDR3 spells CASSVTGGGTEAFF. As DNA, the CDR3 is TGTGCCAGCAGCGTGACAGGGGGAGGCACTGAAGCTTTCTTT.